This T cell receptor (beta chain) is from a study of blood T cell repertoires in COVID-19. On the study more broadly: Sources were T cells, B-cell-depleted T cells, or PBMCs; the material itself was cDNA or gDNA.

Some clones are missing from TCRdb's copy, which holds only in-frame ones; the method was immunoSEQ multiplex PCR. The sample holds about 150,000 clones, around 84% seen once. This clone was observed a handful of times. V lost 3 bases to trimming and J lost 7 bases, with 16 bases between them. CDR3 size: 15 residues. Germline lookup yields CDR1 SGHRS and CDR2 YFSETQ. The sequencing input was peripheral blood. The genes are TRBV5-1 and TRBJ1-4; D gene ambiguous. This clonotype was obtained from an elderly man with acute or convalescent COVID-19. CDR3 in amino acids: CASSSSGVGFEKLFF. CDR3 DNA: TGCGCCAGCAGCTCCTCGGGAGTGGGGTTTGAAAAACTGTTTTTT.